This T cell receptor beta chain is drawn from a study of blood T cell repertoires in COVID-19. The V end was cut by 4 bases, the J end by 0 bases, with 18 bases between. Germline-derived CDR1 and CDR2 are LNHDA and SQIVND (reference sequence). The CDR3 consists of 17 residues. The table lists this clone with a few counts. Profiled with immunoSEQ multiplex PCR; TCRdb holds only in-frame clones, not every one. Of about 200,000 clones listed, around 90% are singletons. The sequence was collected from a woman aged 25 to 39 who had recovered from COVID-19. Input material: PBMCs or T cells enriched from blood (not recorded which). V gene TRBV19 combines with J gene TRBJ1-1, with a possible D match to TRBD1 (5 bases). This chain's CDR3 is CASSSATSTGVNTEAFF. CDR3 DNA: TGTGCCAGTAGTAGCGCCACTTCAACGGGGGTGAACACTGAAGCTTTCTTT.